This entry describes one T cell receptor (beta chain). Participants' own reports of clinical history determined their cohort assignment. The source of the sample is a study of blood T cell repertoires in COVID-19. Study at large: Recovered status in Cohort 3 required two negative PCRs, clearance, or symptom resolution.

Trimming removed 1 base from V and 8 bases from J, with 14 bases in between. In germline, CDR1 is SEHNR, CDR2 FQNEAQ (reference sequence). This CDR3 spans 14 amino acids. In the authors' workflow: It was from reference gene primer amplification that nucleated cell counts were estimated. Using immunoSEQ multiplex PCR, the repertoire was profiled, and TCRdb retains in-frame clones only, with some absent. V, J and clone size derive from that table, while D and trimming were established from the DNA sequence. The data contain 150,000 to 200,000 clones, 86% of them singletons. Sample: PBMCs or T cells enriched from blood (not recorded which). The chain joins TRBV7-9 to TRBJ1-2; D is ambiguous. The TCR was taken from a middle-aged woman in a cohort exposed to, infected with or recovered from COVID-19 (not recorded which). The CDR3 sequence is CASSLDAAFGGYTF. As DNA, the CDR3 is TGTGCCAGCAGCTTAGATGCGGCTTTCGGGGGCTACACCTTC.